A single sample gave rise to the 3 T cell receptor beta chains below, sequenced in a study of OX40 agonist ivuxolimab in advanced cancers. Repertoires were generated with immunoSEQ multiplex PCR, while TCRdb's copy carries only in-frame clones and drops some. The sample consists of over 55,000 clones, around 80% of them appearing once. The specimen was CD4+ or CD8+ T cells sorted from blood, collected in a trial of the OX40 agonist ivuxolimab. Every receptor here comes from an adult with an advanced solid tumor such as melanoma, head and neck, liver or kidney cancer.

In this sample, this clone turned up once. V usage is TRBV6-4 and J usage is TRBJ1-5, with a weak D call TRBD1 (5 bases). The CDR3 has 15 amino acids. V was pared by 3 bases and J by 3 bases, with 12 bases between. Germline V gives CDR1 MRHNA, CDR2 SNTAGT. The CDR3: CASSEGAGTNQPQHF. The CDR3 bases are TGTGCCAGCAGTGAGGGAGCAGGGACCAATCAGCCCCAGCATTTT.

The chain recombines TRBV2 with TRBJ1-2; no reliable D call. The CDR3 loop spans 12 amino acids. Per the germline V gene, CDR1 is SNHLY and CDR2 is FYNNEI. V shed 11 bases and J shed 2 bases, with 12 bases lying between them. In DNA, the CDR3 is TGTGCCTCATCGCCGGAGAACTATGGCTACACCTTC. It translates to CASSPENYGYTF.

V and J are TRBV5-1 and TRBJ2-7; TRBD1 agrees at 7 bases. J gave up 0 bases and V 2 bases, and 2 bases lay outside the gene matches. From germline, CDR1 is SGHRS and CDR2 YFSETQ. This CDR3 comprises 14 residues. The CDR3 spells CASSLQGTSYEQYF. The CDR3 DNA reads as TGCGCCAGCAGCTTACAGGGGACCTCCTACGAGCAGTACTTC.